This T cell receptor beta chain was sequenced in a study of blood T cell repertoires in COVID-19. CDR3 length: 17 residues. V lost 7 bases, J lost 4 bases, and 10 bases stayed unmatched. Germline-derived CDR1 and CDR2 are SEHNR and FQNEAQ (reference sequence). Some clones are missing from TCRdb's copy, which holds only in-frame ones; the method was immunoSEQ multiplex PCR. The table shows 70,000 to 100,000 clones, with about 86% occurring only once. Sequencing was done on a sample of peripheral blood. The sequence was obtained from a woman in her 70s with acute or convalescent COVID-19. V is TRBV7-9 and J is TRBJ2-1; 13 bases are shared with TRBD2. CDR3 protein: CASTTTRTSGSYNEQFF. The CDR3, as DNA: TGTGCCAGCACCACTACCCGGACTAGCGGGAGTTACAATGAGCAGTTCTTC.